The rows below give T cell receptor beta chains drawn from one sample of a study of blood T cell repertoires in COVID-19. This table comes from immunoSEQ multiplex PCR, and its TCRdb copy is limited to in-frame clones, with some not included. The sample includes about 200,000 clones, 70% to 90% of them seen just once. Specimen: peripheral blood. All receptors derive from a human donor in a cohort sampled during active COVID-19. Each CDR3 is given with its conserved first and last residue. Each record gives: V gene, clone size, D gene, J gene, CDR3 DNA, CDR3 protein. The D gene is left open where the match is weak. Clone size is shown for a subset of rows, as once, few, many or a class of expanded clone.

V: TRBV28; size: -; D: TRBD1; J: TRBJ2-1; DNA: TGTGCCAGCAGTAGACAGGGACGTACCAATGAGCAGTTCTTC; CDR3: CASSRQGRTNEQFF
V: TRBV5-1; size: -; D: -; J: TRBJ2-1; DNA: TGCGCCAGCAGCCCAGAGTCGCAGGGGGGAGATGAGCAGTTCTTC; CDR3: CASSPESQGGDEQFF
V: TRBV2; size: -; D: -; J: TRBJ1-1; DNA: TGTGCCAGCAGGGTGACAGGACCTCGGAACACTGAAGCTTTCTTT; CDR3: CASRVTGPRNTEAFF
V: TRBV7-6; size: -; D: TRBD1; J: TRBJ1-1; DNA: TGTGCCAGCAGCTCAGGGACAGGGGTCGAGGACACTGAAGCTTTCTTT; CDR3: CASSSGTGVEDTEAFF
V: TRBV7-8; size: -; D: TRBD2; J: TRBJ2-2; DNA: TGTGCCAGCAGCGCCAGCGGGGGGGCCGTCGGGGAGCTGTTTTTT; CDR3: CASSASGGAVGELFF
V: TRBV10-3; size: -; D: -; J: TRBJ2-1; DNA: TGTGCCATCAGTTGGGACTCTTCTTACAATGAGCAGTTCTTC; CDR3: CAISWDSSYNEQFF
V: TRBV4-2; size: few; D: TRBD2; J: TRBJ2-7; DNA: TGTGCCAGCAGCCAAAATTACCGACTAGCGGGGGCCTACTACGAGCAGTACTTC; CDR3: CASSQNYRLAGAYYEQYF
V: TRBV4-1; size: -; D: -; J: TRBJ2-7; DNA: TGCGCCAGCAGCCAAGATCGGCGGAAGAGGGAGCAGTACTTC; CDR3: CASSQDRRKREQYF
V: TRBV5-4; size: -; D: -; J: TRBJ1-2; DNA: TGTGCCAGCAGCCTGCAGGCCGCATACTATGGCTACACCTTC; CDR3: CASSLQAAYYGYTF
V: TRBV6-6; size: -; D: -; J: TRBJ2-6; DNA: TGTGCCAGCAGTCCGTACCGGGATTCCTCTGGGGCCAACGTCCTGACTTTC; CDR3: CASSPYRDSSGANVLTF
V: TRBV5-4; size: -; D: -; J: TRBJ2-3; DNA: TGTGCCAGCAGCTTGGACCGCCGCCGTTCAGCGGCCGGCACAGATACGCAGTATTTT; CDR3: CASSLDRRRSAAGTDTQYF
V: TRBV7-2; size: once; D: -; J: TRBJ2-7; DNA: TGTGCCAGCAGCTTATCCCGGGTCGAATACGAGCAGTACTTC; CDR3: CASSLSRVEYEQYF
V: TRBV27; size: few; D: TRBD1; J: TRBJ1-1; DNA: TGTGCCAGCAGTCCACAACAGGGGGGATTAACTGAAGCTTTCTTT; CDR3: CASSPQQGGLTEAFF
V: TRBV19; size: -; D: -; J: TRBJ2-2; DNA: TGTGCCAGTAGTATCGGTGTCATGTCGAACACCGGGGAGCTGTTTTTT; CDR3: CASSIGVMSNTGELFF
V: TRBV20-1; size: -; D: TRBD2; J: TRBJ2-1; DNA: TGCAGTGCTAGTTTAGCGGGAGTGGGGAGGTTCTTC; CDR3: CSASLAGVGRFF
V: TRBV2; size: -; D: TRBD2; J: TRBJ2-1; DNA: TGTGCCAGCAGTGAAATAGAGGGACTAGCGGGGGAGGATGAGCAGTTCTTC; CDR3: CASSEIEGLAGEDEQFF
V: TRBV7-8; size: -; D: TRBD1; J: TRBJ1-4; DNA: TGTGCCAGCAGCGGCCGTCAAAGGACAGGGGGCGAAAAACTGTTTTTT; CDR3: CASSGRQRTGGEKLFF
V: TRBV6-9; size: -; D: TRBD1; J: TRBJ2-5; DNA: TGTGCCAGCAGTTATTGGAAACAGGGGTTAGGGGAGACCCAGTACTTC; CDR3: CASSYWKQGLGETQYF
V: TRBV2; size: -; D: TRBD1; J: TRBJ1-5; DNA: TGTGCCAGCAGTGGGCGGCGGACAGGGAGGAATCAGCCCCAGCATTTT; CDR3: CASSGRRTGRNQPQHF
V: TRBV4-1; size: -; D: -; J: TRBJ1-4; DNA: TGCGCCAGCAGCCAAGATCGTACAGCCAGACTGTTTTTT; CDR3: CASSQDRTARLFF
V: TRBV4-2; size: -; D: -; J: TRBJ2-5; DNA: TGTGCCAGCAGCCGATCAGGGTCTCTCCAAGAGACCCAGTACTTC; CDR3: CASSRSGSLQETQYF
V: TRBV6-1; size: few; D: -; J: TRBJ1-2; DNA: TGTGCCAGCAGTGAAAGCGGCGGATTCTTAGCCTACTTC; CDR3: CASSESGGFLAYF
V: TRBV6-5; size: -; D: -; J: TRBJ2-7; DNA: TGTGCCAGCAGCTTCCGGGACACCGGCTATGCTGAGCAGTACTTC; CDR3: CASSFRDTGYAEQYF
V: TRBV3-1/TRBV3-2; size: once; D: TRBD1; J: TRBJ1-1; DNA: TGTGCCAGCAGCCCTAATCAGGGGGAGAACACTGAAGCTTTCTTT; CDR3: CASSPNQGENTEAFF
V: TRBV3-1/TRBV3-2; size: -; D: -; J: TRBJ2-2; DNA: TGTGCCAGCAGCCAAGATGGCGGGAACACCGGGGAGCTGTTTTTT; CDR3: CASSQDGGNTGELFF
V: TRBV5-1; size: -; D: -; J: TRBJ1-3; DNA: TGCGCCAGCAGCTGGACAGCTAGCTCTGGAAACACCATATATTTT; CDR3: CASSWTASSGNTIYF
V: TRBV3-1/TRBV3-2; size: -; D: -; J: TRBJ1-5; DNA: TGTGCCAGCAGCCAACTCCAGGGATATAGCAATCAGCCCCAGCATTTT; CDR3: CASSQLQGYSNQPQHF
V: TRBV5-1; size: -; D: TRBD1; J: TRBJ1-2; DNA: TGCGCCAGCGGGACAGGGGGTGGTGGCTACACCTTC; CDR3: CASGTGGGGYTF
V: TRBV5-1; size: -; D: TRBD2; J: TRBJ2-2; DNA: TGCGCCAGCAGCCCGACTAGCTCGAACACCGGGGAGCTGTTTTTT; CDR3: CASSPTSSNTGELFF
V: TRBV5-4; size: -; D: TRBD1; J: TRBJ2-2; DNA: TGTGCCAGCAGCTACAGGGGGAACACCGGGGAGCTGTTTTTT; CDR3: CASSYRGNTGELFF
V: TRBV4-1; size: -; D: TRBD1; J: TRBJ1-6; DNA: TGCGCCAGCAGCCAAGAATACCACGGACAGGGGATTAATTCACCCCTCCACTTT; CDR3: CASSQEYHGQGINSPLHF
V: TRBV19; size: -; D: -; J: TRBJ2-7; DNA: TGTGCCAGTAGTGTGGACAAGCGGGACGAGCAGTACTTC; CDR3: CASSVDKRDEQYF
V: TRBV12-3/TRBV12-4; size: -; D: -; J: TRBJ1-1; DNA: TGTGCCAGCAGCCGAACAGGTGAAGCTTTCTTT; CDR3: CASSRTGEAFF
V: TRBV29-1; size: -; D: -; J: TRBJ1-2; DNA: TGCAGCGGAGGGTTGCGGGGCGGCTACACCTTC; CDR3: CSGGLRGGYTF
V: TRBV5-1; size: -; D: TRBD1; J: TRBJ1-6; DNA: TGCGCCAGCAGCCTTTCGGACAGGCGGAATTCACCCCTCCACTTT; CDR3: CASSLSDRRNSPLHF
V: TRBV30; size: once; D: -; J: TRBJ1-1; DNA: TGTGCCTGGAGCCTCGTCTTCAGGGGCAACACTGAAGCTTTCTTT; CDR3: CAWSLVFRGNTEAFF
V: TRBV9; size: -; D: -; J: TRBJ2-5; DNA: TGTGCCAGCAAAAGAACAGCGGCGCAAGAGACCCAGTACTTC; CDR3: CASKRTAAQETQYF
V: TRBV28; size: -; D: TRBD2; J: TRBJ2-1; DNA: TGTGCCAGCAGTTTCGGACTAGCGGGGGGATTCTTC; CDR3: CASSFGLAGGFF
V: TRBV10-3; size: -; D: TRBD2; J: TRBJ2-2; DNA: TGTGCCACGAGCGGACTAGCGGGAGTCAACACCGGGGAGCTGTTTTTT; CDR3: CATSGLAGVNTGELFF
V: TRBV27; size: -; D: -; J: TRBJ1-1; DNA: TGTGCCAGCAGTCCGGCCGGAAGGGCGGGAAACACTGAAGCTTTCTTT; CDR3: CASSPAGRAGNTEAFF
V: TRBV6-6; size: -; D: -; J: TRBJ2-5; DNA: TGTGCCAGCAGAACGAGGGCAGGGGCTTACAAAGAGACCCAGTACTTC; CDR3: CASRTRAGAYKETQYF
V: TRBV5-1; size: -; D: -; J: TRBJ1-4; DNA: TGCGCCAGCAGCTTTGGCAGAGGCACTAATGAAAAACTGTTTTTT; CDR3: CASSFGRGTNEKLFF
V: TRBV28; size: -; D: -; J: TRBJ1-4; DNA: TGTGCCAGCCTTAATGAAAAACTGTTTTTT; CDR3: CASLNEKLFF
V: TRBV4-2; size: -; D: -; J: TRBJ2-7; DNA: TGTGCCAGCAGCCAAGATGGCCCGGAGGGGTTAAGGGACGAGCAGTACTTC; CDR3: CASSQDGPEGLRDEQYF
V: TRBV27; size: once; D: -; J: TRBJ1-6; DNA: TGTGCCAGCAGTTTAGGGCTTGTCAATTCACCCCTCCACTTT; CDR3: CASSLGLVNSPLHF
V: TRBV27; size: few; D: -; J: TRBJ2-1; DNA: TGTGCCAGCAGTTTATCGTCTCGGGTCAATGAGCAGTTCTTC; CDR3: CASSLSSRVNEQFF
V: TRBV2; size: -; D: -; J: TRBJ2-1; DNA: TGTGCCAGCAGTGAGTCTACCACTTCCAATGAGCAGTTCTTC; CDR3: CASSESTTSNEQFF
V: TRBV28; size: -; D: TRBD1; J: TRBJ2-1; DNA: TGTGCCAGCAGTTTCCCGGACAGGGACAATGAGCAGTTCTTC; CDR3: CASSFPDRDNEQFF